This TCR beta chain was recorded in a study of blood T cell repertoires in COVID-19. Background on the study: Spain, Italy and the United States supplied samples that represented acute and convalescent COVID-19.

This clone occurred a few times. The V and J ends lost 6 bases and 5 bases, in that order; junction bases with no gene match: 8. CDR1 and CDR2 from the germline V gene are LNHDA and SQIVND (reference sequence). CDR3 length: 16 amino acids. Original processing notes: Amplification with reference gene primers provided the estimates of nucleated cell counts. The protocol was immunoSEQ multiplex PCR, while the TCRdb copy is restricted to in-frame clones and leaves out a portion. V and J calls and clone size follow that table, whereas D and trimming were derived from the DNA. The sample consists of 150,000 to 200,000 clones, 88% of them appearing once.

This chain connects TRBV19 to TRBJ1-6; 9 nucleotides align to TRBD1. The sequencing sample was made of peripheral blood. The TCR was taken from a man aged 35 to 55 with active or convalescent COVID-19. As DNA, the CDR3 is TGTGCCAGTAGGTTGGGACAGGGTAATAATAATTCACCCCTCCACTTT. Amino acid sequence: CASRLGQGNNNSPLHF.